This T cell receptor beta chain was retrieved from a study of blood T cell repertoires in COVID-19. As for the study in general: Specimens from acute and convalescent COVID-19 originated in the United States, Italy and Spain. Sources were T cells, B-cell-depleted T cells, or PBMCs; the material itself was cDNA or gDNA.

Concerning this clone: Sequence at one end of the junction differs from germline and may be a read error.

This CDR3 comprises 12 residues. Per the germline V gene, CDR1 is SSHAT and CDR2 is FNYEAQ (reference sequence). Original processing methods: Amplification with reference gene primers provided the estimates of nucleated cell counts. TCRdb's copy holds only in-frame clones and misses some; the assay was immunoSEQ multiplex PCR. V and J calls and clone size follow that table, whereas D and trimming were derived from the DNA. The sample holds under 200,000 clones, just over 85% seen once. The chain couples TRBV7-7 to TRBJ2-5; D remains unclear. Material: peripheral blood. This sequence originates from a man in his fifties or sixties with acute or convalescent COVID-19. CDR3 protein: CASSPPQETQYF. The CDR3 region has the DNA TGTGCTAGCAGCCCTCCCCAAGAGACCCAGTACTTC.